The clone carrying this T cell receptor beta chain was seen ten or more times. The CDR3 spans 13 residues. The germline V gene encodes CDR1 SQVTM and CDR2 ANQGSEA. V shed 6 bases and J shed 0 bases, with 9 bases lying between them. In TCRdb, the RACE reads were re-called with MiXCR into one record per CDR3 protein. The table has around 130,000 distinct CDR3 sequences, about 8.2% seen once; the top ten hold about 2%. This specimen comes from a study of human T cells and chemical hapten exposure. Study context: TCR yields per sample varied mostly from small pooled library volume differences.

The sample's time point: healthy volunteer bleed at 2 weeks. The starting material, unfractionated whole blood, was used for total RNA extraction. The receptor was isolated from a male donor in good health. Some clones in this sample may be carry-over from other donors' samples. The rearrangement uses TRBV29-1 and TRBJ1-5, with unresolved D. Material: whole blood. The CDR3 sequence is CSVADRSNQPQHF. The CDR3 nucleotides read TGCAGCGTCGCGGACCGTAGCAATCAGCCCCAGCATTTT.